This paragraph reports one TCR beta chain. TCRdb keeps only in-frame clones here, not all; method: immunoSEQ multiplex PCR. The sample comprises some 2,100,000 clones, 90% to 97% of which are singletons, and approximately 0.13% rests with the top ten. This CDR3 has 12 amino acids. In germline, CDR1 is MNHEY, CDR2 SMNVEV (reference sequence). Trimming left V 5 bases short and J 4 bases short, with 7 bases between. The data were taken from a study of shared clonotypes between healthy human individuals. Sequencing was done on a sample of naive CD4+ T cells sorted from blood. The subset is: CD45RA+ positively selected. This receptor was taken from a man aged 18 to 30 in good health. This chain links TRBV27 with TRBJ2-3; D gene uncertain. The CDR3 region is CASSTPPDTQYF. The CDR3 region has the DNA TGTGCCAGCAGTACCCCGCCAGATACGCAGTATTTT.